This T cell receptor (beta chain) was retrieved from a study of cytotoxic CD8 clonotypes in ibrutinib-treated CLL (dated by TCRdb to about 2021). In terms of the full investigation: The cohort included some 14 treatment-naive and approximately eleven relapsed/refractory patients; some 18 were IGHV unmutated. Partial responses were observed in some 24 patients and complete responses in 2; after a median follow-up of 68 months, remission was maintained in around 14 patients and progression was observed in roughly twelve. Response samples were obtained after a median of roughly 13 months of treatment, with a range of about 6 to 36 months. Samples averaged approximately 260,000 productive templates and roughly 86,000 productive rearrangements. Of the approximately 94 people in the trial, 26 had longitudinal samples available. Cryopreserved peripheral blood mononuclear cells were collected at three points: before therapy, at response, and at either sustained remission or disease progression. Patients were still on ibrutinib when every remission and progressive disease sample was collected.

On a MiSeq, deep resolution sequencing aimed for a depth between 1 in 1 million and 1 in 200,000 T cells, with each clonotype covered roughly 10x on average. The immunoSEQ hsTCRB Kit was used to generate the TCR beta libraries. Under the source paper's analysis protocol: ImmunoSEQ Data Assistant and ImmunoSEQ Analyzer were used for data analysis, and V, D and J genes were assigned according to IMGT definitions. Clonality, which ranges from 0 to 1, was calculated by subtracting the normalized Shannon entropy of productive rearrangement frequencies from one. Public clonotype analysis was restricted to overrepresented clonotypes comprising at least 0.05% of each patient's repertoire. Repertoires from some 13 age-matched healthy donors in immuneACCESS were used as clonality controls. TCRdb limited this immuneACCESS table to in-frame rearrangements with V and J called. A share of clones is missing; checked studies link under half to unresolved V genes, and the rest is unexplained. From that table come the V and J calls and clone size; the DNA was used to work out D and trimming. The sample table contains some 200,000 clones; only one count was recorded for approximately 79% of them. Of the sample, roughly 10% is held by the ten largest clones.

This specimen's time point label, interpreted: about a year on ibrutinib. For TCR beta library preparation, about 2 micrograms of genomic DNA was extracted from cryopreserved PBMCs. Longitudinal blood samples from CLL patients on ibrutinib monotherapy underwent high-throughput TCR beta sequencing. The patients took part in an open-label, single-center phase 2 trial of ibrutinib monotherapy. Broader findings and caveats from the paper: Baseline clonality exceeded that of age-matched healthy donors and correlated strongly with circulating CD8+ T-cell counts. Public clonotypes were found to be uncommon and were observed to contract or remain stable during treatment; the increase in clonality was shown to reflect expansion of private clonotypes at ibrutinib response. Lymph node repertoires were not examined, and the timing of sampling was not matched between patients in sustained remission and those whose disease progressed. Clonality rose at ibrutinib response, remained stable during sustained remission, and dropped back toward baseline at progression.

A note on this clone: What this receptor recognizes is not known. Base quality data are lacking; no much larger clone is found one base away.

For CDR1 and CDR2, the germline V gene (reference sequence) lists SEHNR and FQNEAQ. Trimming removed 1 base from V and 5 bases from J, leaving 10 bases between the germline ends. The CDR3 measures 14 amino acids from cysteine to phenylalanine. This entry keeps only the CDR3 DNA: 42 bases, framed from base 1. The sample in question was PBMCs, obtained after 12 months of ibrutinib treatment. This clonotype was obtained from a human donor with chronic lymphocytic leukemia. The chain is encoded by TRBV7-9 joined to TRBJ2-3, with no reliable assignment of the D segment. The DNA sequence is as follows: TGTGCCAGCAGCTTAGACGGAGTAGTAGATACGCAGTATTTT. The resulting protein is CASSLDGVVDTQYF.